The 13 T cell receptor beta chains reported below all come from one sample, sequenced in a study of blood T cells in healthy people across ages. A second roughly 7 to 12 cycle PCR used barcoded and J-beta primers. MiXCR, applied by TCRdb to the 5' RACE reads, yields one record per CDR3 protein. Counted here are around 1,900,000 distinct CDR3 sequences, around 40% occurring once; the ten biggest clones make up 23%. The sequenced material came from blood. The receptors stem from a human donor in good health.

This sequence joins TRBV12-5 and TRBJ2-1, with D unresolved. Germline CDR1 reads LGHNT; CDR2 reads FRNRAP. The CDR3 is made up of 12 amino acids. With 0 bases removed from V and 10 bases from J, the gap between germline ends came to 7 bases. The CDR3 protein is CASGLVWQEQFF. The CDR3 DNA reads TGTGCTAGTGGTTTGGTATGGCAGGAGCAGTTCTTC.

This clonotype was counted once. V usage is TRBV5-1 and J usage is TRBJ2-2; 8 bases fit TRBD1. The CDR3 has 15 amino acids. CDR1 SGHRS and CDR2 YFSETQ come from the germline V gene. V shed 4 bases, J shed 6 bases, and the junction held 8 bases outside the gene matches. The CDR3 DNA reads as TGCGCCAGCAGCCTCTCGGGACAGGAGGCCGGGGAGCTGTTTTTT. Translating gives CASSLSGQEAGELFF.

This clonotype was detected only a few times. This chain uses TRBV6-1 with TRBJ1-5, with D unclear. Trimming took 2 bases from V and 0 from J, leaving 11 bases between them. Germline V gene data show CDR1 as MNHNS and CDR2 as SASEGT. The CDR3 has 16 residues. The CDR3 loop reads CASSEHRTFSNQPQHF. CDR3 in DNA: TGTGCCAGCAGTGAACACAGAACTTTTAGCAATCAGCCCCAGCATTTT.

The sample holds one count of this clonotype. The rearrangement uses TRBV24-1 and TRBJ2-1; D perhaps matches TRBD2 (6 bases). V was cut by 4 bases and J by 4 bases, with 13 bases left in between. There are 15 residues in the CDR3. Germline V gives CDR1 KGHDR, CDR2 SFDVKD. The CDR3 is CATSEGGRIYNEQFF. CDR3 in DNA: TGTGCCACCAGTGAGGGGGGTCGGATATACAATGAGCAGTTCTTC.

This chain links TRBV4-1 with TRBJ2-5; 7 bases are a match to TRBD2. Germline assignment: CDR1 MGHRA and CDR2 YSYEKL. This CDR3 is 15 amino acids long. After removal of 7 bases from V and 5 bases from J, the junction contained 13 bases not matched to a gene. CDR3 sequence (DNA): TGCGCCAGCACCCAGGGTGGCGGGGGAGGGGAGACCCAGTACTTC. Translation gives CASTQGGGGGETQYF.

The CDR3 loop is CASSLGPTGTEAFF. CDR3 sequence (DNA): TGCGCCAGCAGCTTGGGCCCGACGGGGACTGAAGCTTTCTTT. The chain links TRBV5-1 to TRBJ1-1; D is unresolved. Trimming pared 0 bases from V and 5 bases from J, leaving 11 bases between. The V gene's germline CDR1 is SGHRS and CDR2 YFSETQ. This CDR3 comprises 14 residues.

The genes are TRBV20-1 and TRBJ2-3; 7 nucleotides line up with TRBD2. The CDR3 is 17 amino acids. With 3 bases clipped from V and 2 bases from J, the junction kept 14 bases outside the gene matches. The germline gives CDR1 DFQATT, CDR2 SNEGSKA (reference sequence). CDR3 DNA: TGCAGTGCTAGGGGCCCTAAGCGGGGCCCAGACACAGATACGCAGTATTTT. This sequence encodes CSARGPKRGPDTDTQYF.

The V and J genes are TRBV7-2 and TRBJ2-5, with D perhaps matching TRBD1 or TRBD2 (5 bases each). Germline V gene lookup returns CDR1 SGHTA and CDR2 FQGNSA. The length of the CDR3 is 16 residues. The germline V and J ends were trimmed by 4 bases and 4 bases, with 19 bases remaining between them. This CDR3 is CTSSSSGTGLGETQYF. The CDR3 nucleotides are TGTACCAGCAGCTCTTCCGGGACGGGTTTGGGAGAGACCCAGTACTTC.

A single count supports this clonotype. This chain connects TRBV13 to TRBJ1-4; no clear D. Germline values: CDR1 PRHDT, CDR2 FYEKMQ (reference sequence). Deletions cut 4 bases from V and 5 bases from J, with 14 bases between. The CDR3 has 15 residues. The CDR3: CASSSLEAANEKLFF. CDR3 sequence (DNA): TGTGCCAGCAGCTCCTTAGAGGCGGCAAATGAAAAACTGTTTTTT.

The chain uses TRBV6-6 and TRBJ1-5, with a possible D match to TRBD1 (6 bases). The CDR3 sequence is 15 residues long. The V end was cut by 6 bases, the J end by 7 bases, with 19 bases between. The germline gives CDR1 MNHNY, CDR2 SVGAGI (reference sequence). As DNA, the CDR3 is TGTGCCAGCAGCCCCGCCAGGGGAGAAGAACAGCCCCAGCATTTT. It translates to CASSPARGEEQPQHF.

This sequence joins TRBV20-1 and TRBJ2-4, with TRBD2 matching 9 bases. V dropped 4 bases and J dropped 7; count of bases not matched to a gene: 8. The CDR3 has 14 residues. CDR1 and CDR2 from the germline V gene are DFQATT and SNEGSKA (reference sequence). The CDR3 region is CSAIPAGGRNIQYF. CDR3 sequence (DNA): TGCAGTGCTATCCCCGCGGGGGGGCGGAACATTCAGTACTTC.

The CDR3: CASRSRRQTHYGYTF. CDR3 DNA sequence: TGTGCCAGCAGATCCCGACGACAAACCCACTATGGCTACACCTTC. V usage is TRBV6-5 and J usage is TRBJ1-2; no firm D call. The germline V gene has CDR1 MNHEY and CDR2 SVGAGI. This CDR3 contains 15 residues. V lost 6 bases, J lost 3 bases, and 17 bases lay in between.

The chain links TRBV12-3 or TRBV12-4 to TRBJ2-7, with D perhaps matching TRBD1 (5 bases). The CDR3 totals 15 residues. Trimming left V 5 bases short and J 7 bases short, with 21 bases between. CDR3: CASSGYQGSWNEQYF. CDR3 sequence (DNA): TGTGCCAGCAGTGGATATCAGGGTTCGTGGAATGAGCAGTACTTC.